The 22 T cell receptor beta chains given below trace back to one sample, sequenced in a study of blood T cell repertoires in COVID-19. TCRdb keeps only in-frame clones here, not all; method: immunoSEQ multiplex PCR. Of about 400,000 clones listed, about 88% are singletons. The material sequenced was peripheral blood. These TCRs come from a human donor in a cohort sampled during active COVID-19.

This clone occurred a few times. V gene TRBV6-6 combines with J gene TRBJ1-2, with D unclear. CDR3 length: 15 amino acids. Germline V gene data show CDR1 as MNHNY and CDR2 as SVGAGI (reference sequence). Trimming stripped 7 bases from V and 4 bases from J, with 19 bases between. DNA of the CDR3: TGTGCCAGCATCTACGGGGAGCGGTGGAGCTATGGCTACACCTTC. Translation: CASIYGERWSYGYTF.

V and J are TRBV6-2 or TRBV6-3 and TRBJ1-2, with a possible D match to TRBD1 (6 bases). The germline V gene encodes CDR1 MNHEY and CDR2 SVGEGT. V lost 0 bases to trimming and J lost 4 bases, with 12 bases between them. The CDR3 runs 15 residues. The CDR3 nucleotides are TGTGCCAGCAGTTACTCGATGCAGGGGACCTATGGCTACACCTTC. Its translation is CASSYSMQGTYGYTF.

The chain carries TRBV30 and TRBJ1-1; D gene uncertain. CDR1 and CDR2 from the germline V gene are GTSNPN and SVGIG (reference sequence). V lost 1 base, J lost 0 bases, and 3 bases lay in between. The CDR3 is 12 residues long. The CDR3 sequence is CAWSAVNTEAFF. DNA of the CDR3: TGTGCCTGGAGTGCGGTGAACACTGAAGCTTTCTTT.

This chain links TRBV5-8 with TRBJ1-2; 8 positions agree with TRBD1. The J segment lost 4 bases and the V segment lost 1 base, leaving 12 bases of the junction unmatched. CDR3 length: 17 amino acids. Germline V gives CDR1 SGHTS, CDR2 YDEGEE. The CDR3 DNA reads TGTGCCAGCAGCTTGACGCTGGACAGGGCGTATGGCTATGGCTACACCTTC. As protein: CASSLTLDRAYGYGYTF. Drawing the rest from reference TRBV5-8 and TRBJ1-2, the complete variable domain is EAGVTQSPTHLIKTRGQQATLRCSPISGHTSVYWYQQALGLGLQFLLWYDEGEERNRGNFPPRFSGRQFPNYSSELNVNALELEDSALYLCASSLTLDRAYGYGYTFGSGTRLTVV.

The rearrangement joins TRBV10-3 to TRBJ2-7; D is unresolved. Germline loops: CDR1 ENHRY, CDR2 SYGVKD. The CDR3 runs to 13 residues. Between the trimmed V and J ends, which lost 11 bases and 2 bases, there was a span of 16 bases. The CDR3 loop is CASLSDSTYEQYF. The CDR3, as DNA: TGTGCCTCACTTTCTGACTCCACCTACGAGCAGTACTTC.

The V gene is TRBV19, the J gene TRBJ2-2, with D possibly being TRBD1 (6 bases). This CDR3 spans 16 amino acids. Germline CDR1 is LNHDA and CDR2 is SQIVND (reference sequence). The V and J ends lost 9 bases and 3 bases respectively, with 20 bases between them. CDR3 DNA sequence: TGTGCCAGCCTAGTGACCGGGACAAGATACACCGGGGAGCTGTTTTTT. Translating gives CASLVTGTRYTGELFF. Based on the CDR3 plus reference TRBV19 and TRBJ2-2, the full variable domain is DGGITQSPKYLFRKEGQNVTLSCEQNLNHDAMYWYRQDPGQGLRLIYYSQIVNDFQKGDIAEGYSVSREKKESFPLTVTSAQKNPTAFYLCASLVTGTRYTGELFFGEGSRLTVL.

This chain links TRBV5-6 with TRBJ2-2; 9 nucleotides align to TRBD2. The CDR3 spans 16 residues. V shed 1 base, J shed 6 bases, and the junction held 7 bases outside the gene matches. Germline CDR1 and CDR2: SGHDT and YYEEEE. The CDR3 region has the DNA TGTGCCAGCAGCTTGAGACGACTAGCGGCGCCCGGGGAGCTGTTTTTT. Translated, it gives CASSLRRLAAPGELFF.

This rearrangement joins TRBV7-9 to TRBJ2-7, with 8 bases lining up with TRBD1. The CDR3 runs 14 residues. Germline V gene lookup returns CDR1 SEHNR and CDR2 FQNEAQ (reference sequence). With 5 bases clipped from V and 2 bases from J, the junction kept 5 bases outside the gene matches. For the CDR3, the DNA is TGTGCCAGCAGCCAGGACAGGGCCCCCTACGAGCAGTACTTC. It specifies CASSQDRAPYEQYF. Combining the CDR3 with reference TRBV7-9 and TRBJ2-7 gives the whole variable domain DTGVSQNPRHKITKRGQNVTFRCDPISEHNRLYWYRQTLGQGPEFLTYFQNEAQLEKSRLLSDRFSAERPKGSFSTLEIQRTEQGDSAMYLCASSQDRAPYEQYFGPGTRLTVT.

This clone occurred a few times. This sequence joins TRBV6-1 and TRBJ1-1; maybe TRBD1 (6 bases). Germline loops: CDR1 MNHNS, CDR2 SASEGT. The CDR3 runs to 17 residues. The V end was cut by 1 base, the J end by 1 base, with 16 bases between. CDR3 DNA sequence: TGTGCCAGCAGTGAAGTGGGGGGGCGAGGTCAGAACACTGAAGCTTTCTTT. It specifies CASSEVGGRGQNTEAFF.

The chain combines TRBV4-2 with TRBJ2-1, with 11 nucleotides matching TRBD2. The V gene's germline CDR1 is LGHNA and CDR2 YNFKEQ. The CDR3 extends over 16 amino acids. With V trimmed by 4 bases and J by 7 bases, 9 bases remained unmatched. This CDR3 is CASSRDGTSGRNEQFF. The DNA for the CDR3 is TGTGCCAGCAGCCGCGATGGGACTAGCGGCCGAAATGAGCAGTTCTTC.

The chain combines TRBV19 with TRBJ2-4, with 8 positions matching TRBD2. This CDR3 is built from 18 residues. With V trimmed by 3 bases and J by 7 bases, 17 bases remained unmatched. Per the germline V gene, CDR1 is LNHDA and CDR2 is SQIVND (reference sequence). CDR3 sequence reads: CASSIASPGLVFPNIQYF. The CDR3 region has the DNA TGTGCCAGTAGTATTGCTTCACCGGGACTAGTCTTCCCGAACATTCAGTACTTC.

The V call is TRBV27, the J call TRBJ2-3; 11 nucleotides line up with TRBD2. With 2 bases clipped from V and 6 bases from J, the junction kept 10 bases outside the gene matches. Germline assignment: CDR1 MNHEY and CDR2 SMNVEV (reference sequence). CDR3 size: 17 residues. The CDR3 region has the DNA TGTGCCAGCAGTTTAAGGATGCTAGCGGGAGGAGTTGATACGCAGTATTTT. Protein: CASSLRMLAGGVDTQYF.

The V gene is TRBV6-5, the J gene TRBJ1-1, with 7 bases identical to TRBD1. Germline V gene lookup returns CDR1 MNHEY and CDR2 SVGAGI. J lost 4 bases, V lost 6 bases, and 11 bases had no gene match. The CDR3 is 15 residues long. The CDR3 nucleotides are TGTGCCAGCAGACGAGCTCAGGGGGATGGCACTGAAGCTTTCTTT. It codes for CASRRAQGDGTEAFF.

The chain carries TRBV3-1 (or the pseudogene TRBV3-2) and TRBJ2-5; 7 bases map to TRBD2. The CDR3 length is 16 residues. Germline V gene lookup returns CDR1 LGHDT and CDR2 YNNKEL (reference sequence). After removal of 4 bases from V and 3 bases from J, the junction contained 11 bases not matched to a gene. The DNA for the CDR3 is TGTGCCAGCAGCCCCCTGGCGCGGGGGAAGGAAGAGACCCAGTACTTC. Amino acid sequence: CASSPLARGKEETQYF.

The CDR3 loop reads CASSLGTSGGNTDTQYF. The CDR3 region has the DNA TGTGCCAGCAGCCTGGGGACTAGCGGGGGGAACACAGATACGCAGTATTTT. The chain couples TRBV4-2 to TRBJ2-3; 15 positions match TRBD2. V lost 4 bases, J lost 2 bases, and 4 bases stayed unmatched. This CDR3 contains 17 residues. Germline values: CDR1 LGHNA, CDR2 YNFKEQ.

This clone was seen only once. The chain carries TRBV18 and TRBJ2-3; unclear D gene. The length of the CDR3 is 13 residues. In germline, CDR1 is KGHSH, CDR2 LQKENI. Trimming stripped 4 bases from V and 2 bases from J, with 7 bases between. CDR3 loop: CASSRLFTDTQYF. As DNA, the CDR3 is TGTGCCAGCTCACGGCTTTTCACAGATACGCAGTATTTT.

The V call is TRBV28, the J call TRBJ1-4; D is perhaps TRBD1 (5 bases). The germline V gene encodes CDR1 MDHEN and CDR2 SYDVKM. V was cut by 6 bases and J by 10 bases, with 21 bases left in between. This CDR3 is built from 15 residues. The DNA of the CDR3 is TGTGCCAGCAGCCTTAGACTTGGGCAGGGTGGAAAACTGTTTTTT. Amino acids: CASSLRLGQGGKLFF.

This clone was picked up one time. V usage is TRBV7-9 and J usage is TRBJ1-2; 7 nucleotides agree with TRBD1. CDR1 is SEHNR and CDR2 is FQNEAQ in the germline V gene (reference sequence). The trim removed 1 base at V and 4 bases at J, leaving 6 bases unmatched. CDR3 length: 15 amino acids. The CDR3 DNA is TGTGCCAGCAGCTTAGGGGGACAGTTGACCTATGGCTACACCTTC. This encodes CASSLGGQLTYGYTF.

This clone was found a few times. The chain is built from TRBV7-9 and TRBJ2-1; 10 bases map to TRBD1. Looked up from germline, CDR1 is SEHNR and CDR2 is FQNEAQ (reference sequence). J lost 2 bases, V lost 5 bases, and 6 bases had no gene match. CDR3 length equals 16 residues. The CDR3 DNA is TGTGCCAGCAGCCTAAGGGACAGGGGAACCTACAATGAGCAGTTCTTC. As protein: CASSLRDRGTYNEQFF.

The gene calls are TRBV24-1 and TRBJ2-5; the match to TRBD1 covers 8 bases. Germline V lookup: CDR1 KGHDR, CDR2 SFDVKD. With V trimmed by 9 bases and J by 3 bases, 8 bases remained unmatched. The CDR3 loop spans 14 amino acids. CDR3 residues: CATPPDREEETQYF. The CDR3, as DNA: TGTGCCACCCCCCCGGACAGGGAAGAAGAGACCCAGTACTTC.

This clone occurred many times. CDR3 DNA: TGCAGCTATCCTGGCGGCCTGGGAGATACGCAGTATTTT. It codes for CSYPGGLGDTQYF. The chain uses TRBV29-1 and TRBJ2-3; no clear D gene. V lost 8 bases to trimming and J lost 5 bases, with 17 bases between them. The CDR3 is 13 residues long. CDR1 and CDR2 from the germline V gene are SQVTM and ANQGSEA.

The chain couples TRBV6-5 to TRBJ2-3; a weak D match, TRBD2 (6 bases). From germline, CDR1 is MNHEY and CDR2 SVGAGI. This CDR3 has 15 residues. The V and J ends lost 5 bases and 3 bases respectively, with 15 bases between them. Written as DNA, the CDR3 is TGTGCCAGCAGTCCCGTGAGGGGAGGAACAGATACGCAGTATTTT. This encodes CASSPVRGGTDTQYF.